The 32 T cell receptor beta chains listed next were all sequenced from one sample in a study of blood T cell repertoires in COVID-19. Clones were sequenced by immunoSEQ multiplex PCR, and TCRdb holds only the in-frame ones, with some missing. The table has 250,000 to 350,000 clones, approximately 88% seen once. The sequencing sample was made of peripheral blood. The receptors originated from a woman aged 40 to 49 who had recovered from COVID-19.

The V call is TRBV5-4, the J call TRBJ2-5; 11 bases fit TRBD2. The CDR3 covers 17 residues. V dropped 3 bases and J dropped 5; count of bases not matched to a gene: 12. In germline, CDR1 is SGHNT, CDR2 YYREEE (reference sequence). CDR3 residues: CASSSGGLAAGRETQYF. The DNA of the CDR3 is TGTGCCAGCAGCTCGGGGGGACTAGCGGCAGGGCGGGAGACCCAGTACTTC.

The chain employs TRBV28 and TRBJ2-3; 8 nucleotides agree with TRBD2. This CDR3 region has 15 residues. Trimming cost V 2 bases and J 5 bases; bases outside gene matches: 6. The germline gives CDR1 MDHEN, CDR2 SYDVKM. The CDR3 coding sequence is TGTGCCAGCAGTTTAGCGGGAGGCCTACAAGATACGCAGTATTTT. This sequence encodes CASSLAGGLQDTQYF.

This clone was seen at least ten times. The rearrangement uses TRBV7-9 and TRBJ2-2, with 7 bases matching TRBD1. Germline CDR1 is SEHNR and CDR2 is FQNEAQ (reference sequence). V lost 0 bases to trimming and J lost 1 base; unmatched junction nucleotides: 2. This CDR3 comprises 16 residues. The CDR3 loop reads CASSLAGQENTGELFF. The CDR3 bases are TGTGCCAGCAGCTTAGCAGGACAGGAGAACACCGGGGAGCTGTTTTTT.

The CDR3 reads CSVAGSYNEQFF. For the CDR3, the DNA is TGCAGCGTTGCGGGCTCCTACAATGAGCAGTTCTTC. The chain couples TRBV29-1 to TRBJ2-1; no reliable D call. Trimming cost V 4 bases and J 0 bases, with 4 bases left between them. The germline CDR1 and CDR2 sequences are SQVTM and ANQGSEA. CDR3 size: 12 residues.

This chain connects TRBV9 to TRBJ1-6, with D unresolved. The germline V gene has CDR1 SGDLS and CDR2 YYNGEE. The length of the CDR3 is 13 residues. V dropped 0 bases and J dropped 7 bases, with 5 bases sitting between them. The CDR3 spells CASSVASNSPLHF. The CDR3 DNA sequence: TGTGCCAGCAGCGTAGCGTCGAATTCACCCCTCCACTTT.

The V call is TRBV2, the J call TRBJ2-5; no clear D. The CDR3 loop spans 12 amino acids. Germline values: CDR1 SNHLY, CDR2 FYNNEI. V was clipped by 7 bases and J by 5 bases, with 11 bases between them. CDR3 bases: TGTGCCAGCACCTCCAGTGGCGAGACCCAGTACTTC. Amino acid sequence: CASTSSGETQYF.

The genes are TRBV18 and TRBJ2-1; 7 nucleotides agree with TRBD2. Germline V gene lookup returns CDR1 KGHSH and CDR2 LQKENI. The CDR3 runs 16 residues. After removal of 3 bases from V and 2 bases from J, the junction contained 7 bases not matched to a gene. The CDR3 bases are TGTGCCAGCTCACCCTCGGCGGGGGTTACCTACAATGAGCAGTTCTTC. Amino acid sequence: CASSPSAGVTYNEQFF.

The gene calls are TRBV28 and TRBJ2-3; TRBD2 aligns across 10 bases. Germline V gene lookup returns CDR1 MDHEN and CDR2 SYDVKM. The ends lost 5 bases at V and 1 base at J; junction bases unmatched: 3. The CDR3 is made up of 15 amino acids. Here the CDR3 reads CASSIGTSGTDTQYF. The CDR3 region has the DNA TGTGCCAGCAGTATCGGGACTAGCGGCACAGATACGCAGTATTTT.

The chain uses TRBV24-1 and TRBJ2-5, with D maybe TRBD2 (5 bases). V lost 5 bases and J lost 4, with 10 bases in between. The germline V gene has CDR1 KGHDR and CDR2 SFDVKD. The CDR3 runs to 13 residues. The CDR3 sequence is CATSGTRGETQYF. CDR3 sequence (DNA): TGTGCCACCAGTGGGACTCGAGGAGAGACCCAGTACTTC.

Regarding this clone: Different DNA sequences within this sample yield the same CDR3. V is TRBV5-1 and J is TRBJ2-3; no firm D call. The V and J ends lost 0 bases and 0 bases respectively, with 5 bases between them. Germline CDR1 and CDR2: SGHRS and YFSETQ. The CDR3 spans 14 residues. CDR3 sequence: CASSLATSTDTQYF. Here the CDR3 DNA reads TGCGCCAGCAGCTTGGCTACTAGCACAGATACGCAGTATTTT.

This clone was recorded once. The genes are TRBV18 and TRBJ2-7; 12 bases align to TRBD1. J gave up 5 bases and V 0 bases, and 5 bases lay outside the gene matches. The germline gives CDR1 KGHSH, CDR2 LQKENI. The length of the CDR3 is 16 residues. Written as DNA, the CDR3 is TGTGCCAGCTCACCACCGATAGGGACAGGGGGCGACGAGCAGTACTTC. Protein sequence: CASSPPIGTGGDEQYF.

V usage is TRBV18 and J usage is TRBJ1-5; 8 bases are a match to TRBD1. The CDR3 covers 17 residues. The germline V gene has CDR1 KGHSH and CDR2 LQKENI. Trimming took 4 bases from V and 4 from J; bases not matched to a gene: 12. The CDR3 loop is CASSRQGSQYLNQPQHF. CDR3 nucleotide sequence: TGTGCCAGCTCACGACAGGGGTCCCAATATTTGAATCAGCCCCAGCATTTT.

This clone was observed a handful of times. CDR3 nucleotide sequence: TGTGCCAGCAGCCAAATAGCGGGAGGCATCTCGGATACGCAGTATTTT. Its protein is CASSQIAGGISDTQYF. The chain has TRBV3-1 (or the pseudogene TRBV3-2) and TRBJ2-3, with TRBD2 identical over 10 bases. The CDR3 has 16 amino acids. Germline values: CDR1 LGHDT, CDR2 YNNKEL (reference sequence). V gave up 2 bases and J gave up 6 bases; unmatched junction bases: 8.

The chain links TRBV15 to TRBJ2-7; 11 bases line up with TRBD1. CDR1 LNHNV and CDR2 YYDKDF come from the germline V gene (reference sequence). This CDR3 is built from 14 residues. The V gene end was trimmed by 9 bases and the J gene end by 4 bases; junction bases not matched to a gene: 8. Written as DNA, the CDR3 is TGTGCCACGAGAGGGACAGGGGGTCTATACGAGCAGTACTTC. Protein product: CATRGTGGLYEQYF. Together with reference TRBV15 and TRBJ2-7, the CDR3 gives the full variable domain: DAMVIQNPRYQVTQFGKPVTLSCSQTLNHNVMYWYQQKSSQAPKLLFHYYDKDFNNEADTPDNFQSRRPNTSFCFLDIRSPGLGDTAMYLCATRGTGGLYEQYFGPGTRLTVT.

The rearrangement links TRBV6-5 to TRBJ2-7; tentatively, D is TRBD1 (6 bases). This CDR3 comprises 15 residues. V shed 5 bases and J shed 4 bases, with 18 bases lying between them. Germline V gene sequence: CDR1 MNHEY, CDR2 SVGAGI. The CDR3 DNA follows: TGTGCCAGCAGTCAGGGACACGTGGATGTATACGAGCAGTACTTC. Translating it yields CASSQGHVDVYEQYF.

The rearrangement joins TRBV11-3 to TRBJ2-5, with 8 bases fitting TRBD1. The V gene's germline CDR1 is SGHNT and CDR2 YENEEA. This CDR3 comprises 15 residues. The V segment lost 5 bases and the J segment 5 bases; nucleotides outside the gene matches: 10. As DNA, the CDR3 is TGTGCCAGCAGCCGGACAGGGTCGAGTTGGGAGACCCAGTACTTC. This encodes CASSRTGSSWETQYF.

The chain joins TRBV5-1 to TRBJ2-5; tentatively, D is TRBD2 (5 bases). Germline V CDR1 and CDR2: SGHRS, YFSETQ. Deletions cut 2 bases from V and 5 bases from J, with 10 bases between. The CDR3 is 13 amino acids. Here the CDR3 reads CASSLLDSETQYF. The CDR3 DNA follows: TGCGCCAGCAGCTTACTAGATTCGGAGACCCAGTACTTC.

CDR3 nucleotide sequence: TGTGCCAGCAGCCCCCAAGGGGCAGGGTTCGGGACTACCGGGGAGCTGTTTTTT. It specifies CASSPQGAGFGTTGELFF. V is TRBV7-3 and J is TRBJ2-2; D is possibly TRBD2 (6 bases). Germline V gene sequence: CDR1 SGHTA, CDR2 FQGTGA. Trimming pared 5 bases from V and 5 bases from J, leaving 24 bases between. The CDR3 is 18 amino acids.

The V gene is TRBV5-1, the J gene TRBJ2-7; D is unclear. Germline values: CDR1 SGHRS, CDR2 YFSETQ. This CDR3 region has 14 residues. The V and J ends lost 4 bases and 1 base respectively, with 12 bases between them. In DNA form, the CDR3 reads TGCGCCAGCAGCCCCGGTGTCTCTTCCTACGAGCAGTACTTC. This gives the protein CASSPGVSSYEQYF.

V and J are TRBV4-2 and TRBJ2-7; TRBD1 matches at 8 bases. Germline loops: CDR1 LGHNA, CDR2 YNFKEQ. The ends lost 0 bases at V and 6 bases at J; junction bases unmatched: 7. CDR3 length equals 15 residues. In DNA form, the CDR3 reads TGTGCCAGCAGCCAAGAACGACAGGGGAGTCTCGAGCAGTACTTC. Its translation: CASSQERQGSLEQYF.

This clone was recorded once. A read error may account for a junction end that differs from germline. The chain couples TRBV29-1 to TRBJ1-2; TRBD1 might be the D (6 bases). Germline lookup yields CDR1 SQVTM and CDR2 ANQGSEA. This CDR3 has 12 residues. The CDR3 is CSFETGNYGYTF. Here the CDR3 DNA reads TGCAGCTTTGAGACAGGAAACTATGGCTACACCTTC.

The table lists this clone with a few counts. The V and J genes are TRBV20-1 and TRBJ2-7, with D possibly TRBD2 on 5 matching bases. This CDR3 spans 11 amino acids. Germline CDR1 DFQATT, CDR2 SNEGSKA (reference sequence). Trimming removed 8 bases at V and 6 bases at J, with 14 bases between. CDR3 sequence (DNA): TGCAGTAGCCGCGCGGAGGCCGAGCAGTACTTC. Translated, it gives CSSRAEAEQYF.

This chain connects TRBV19 to TRBJ1-3, with D possibly TRBD1 on 6 matching bases. The CDR3 length is 16 residues. The ends were cut back, 7 bases at V and 0 bases at J, with 16 bases in the middle. The V gene's germline CDR1 is LNHDA and CDR2 SQIVND (reference sequence). The DNA of the CDR3 is TGTGCCAGTACCCCAAGGGGGACCTTCTCTGGAAACACCATATATTTT. Its translation is CASTPRGTFSGNTIYF.

The chain recombines TRBV25-1 with TRBJ1-1; D gene unclear. This CDR3 has 12 residues. V was trimmed by 8 bases and J by 6 bases, leaving 13 bases between them. CDR1 and CDR2 from the germline V gene are MGHDK and SYGVNS. The CDR3 DNA reads TGTGCCAGCCAAGCCGGTTTGGCTGAAGCTTTCTTT. This translates into CASQAGLAEAFF.

The rearrangement joins TRBV7-9 to TRBJ1-1; no reliable D call. V was pared by 5 bases and J by 0 bases, with 10 bases between. The CDR3 extends over 14 amino acids. CDR1 and CDR2 (germline): SEHNR, FQNEAQ (reference sequence). As DNA, the CDR3 is TGTGCCAGCAGCGTCAACACATTGAACACTGAAGCTTTCTTT. It specifies CASSVNTLNTEAFF.

This clone has just one count. This chain uses TRBV10-3 with TRBJ2-7; 11 bases map to TRBD1. Trimming took 4 bases from V and 0 from J; bases not matched to a gene: 8. CDR1 is ENHRY, CDR2 SYGVKD, per germline. The CDR3 is 17 residues long. CDR3 in DNA: TGTGCCATCAGTGCGGGACAGGGGGAAGTAGGCTCCTACGAGCAGTACTTC. Translating it yields CAISAGQGEVGSYEQYF.

The chain carries TRBV12-3 or TRBV12-4 and TRBJ1-5; D is uncertain. This CDR3 spans 13 amino acids. The V and J ends lost 3 bases and 2 bases respectively, with 5 bases between them. As DNA, the CDR3 is TGTGCCAGCAGTTTGGTAGGCAATCAGCCCCAGCATTTT. Translating it yields CASSLVGNQPQHF.

The V call is TRBV4-1, the J call TRBJ1-6, with a weak D call TRBD1 (6 bases). The CDR3 consists of 14 residues. Germline V gene lookup returns CDR1 MGHRA and CDR2 YSYEKL. V lost 3 bases, J lost 13 bases, and 16 bases lay in between. CDR3 bases: TGCGCCAGCAGCCACATTAGGGACACCGCGCCCCTCCACTTT. Its protein product is CASSHIRDTAPLHF.

The rearrangement joins TRBV2 to TRBJ2-5; 9 bases fit TRBD2. V trimming: 7 bases; J trimming: 4 bases; junction bases outside the gene matches: 4. The CDR3 is 13 residues long. Germline assignment: CDR1 SNHLY and CDR2 FYNNEI. This chain's CDR3 is CASKASGVETQYF. DNA of the CDR3: TGTGCCAGCAAGGCTAGCGGGGTAGAGACCCAGTACTTC.

The table lists this clone with a few counts. This sequence joins TRBV5-1 and TRBJ2-7; 13 nucleotides agree with TRBD2. Trimming at V came to 4 bases and at J to 2 bases, leaving 3 bases not matched to a gene. This CDR3 contains 15 residues. Per the germline V gene, CDR1 is SGHRS and CDR2 is YFSETQ. Here the CDR3 DNA reads TGCGCCAGCAGCAAAGGGACTAGCGGGACCTACGAGCAGTACTTC. Its protein product is CASSKGTSGTYEQYF.

CDR3 loop: CASSPLTFSTDTQYF. The CDR3 DNA sequence: TGTGCCAGCAGCCCACTTACGTTTAGCACAGATACGCAGTATTTT. The chain carries TRBV7-9 and TRBJ2-3; D unresolved. The V end was cut by 5 bases, the J end by 0 bases, with 12 bases between. Germline V gives CDR1 SEHNR, CDR2 FQNEAQ (reference sequence). This CDR3 region has 15 residues.

The genes are TRBV6-4 and TRBJ2-3; 9 positions agree with TRBD2. The CDR3 runs to 17 residues. Germline V gene data show CDR1 as MRHNA and CDR2 as SNTAGT. Trimming at V came to 1 base and at J to 0 bases, leaving 5 bases not matched to a gene. The DNA of the CDR3 is TGTGCCAGCAGTGACTTAGCGGGAGCTTCCAGCACAGATACGCAGTATTTT. Its protein is CASSDLAGASSTDTQYF.